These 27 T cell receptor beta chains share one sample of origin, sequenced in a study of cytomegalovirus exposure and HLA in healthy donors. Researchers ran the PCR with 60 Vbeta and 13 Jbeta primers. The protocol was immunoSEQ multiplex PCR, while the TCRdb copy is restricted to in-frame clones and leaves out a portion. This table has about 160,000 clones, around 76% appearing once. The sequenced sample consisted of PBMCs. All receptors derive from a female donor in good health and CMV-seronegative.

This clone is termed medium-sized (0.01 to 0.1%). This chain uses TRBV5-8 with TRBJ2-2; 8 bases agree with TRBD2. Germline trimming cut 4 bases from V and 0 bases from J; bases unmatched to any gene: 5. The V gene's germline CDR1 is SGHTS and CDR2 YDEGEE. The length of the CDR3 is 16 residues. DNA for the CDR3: TGTGCCAGCAGCCTCCCGGGGGGGTCGAACACCGGGGAGCTGTTTTTT. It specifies CASSLPGGSNTGELFF. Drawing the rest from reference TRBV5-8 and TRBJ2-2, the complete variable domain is EAGVTQSPTHLIKTRGQQATLRCSPISGHTSVYWYQQALGLGLQFLLWYDEGEERNRGNFPPRFSGRQFPNYSSELNVNALELEDSALYLCASSLPGGSNTGELFFGEGSRLTVL.

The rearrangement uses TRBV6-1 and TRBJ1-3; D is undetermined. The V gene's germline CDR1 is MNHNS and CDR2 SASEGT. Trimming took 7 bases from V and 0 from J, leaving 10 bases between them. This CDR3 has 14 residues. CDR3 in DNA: TGTGCCAGCAACATTTGGCTCTCTGGAAACACCATATATTTT. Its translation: CASNIWLSGNTIYF.

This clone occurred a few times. The CDR3 spells CASSPGEGVRGEQYF. The CDR3 nucleotides read TGCGCCAGCAGTCCCGGGGAGGGGGTAAGGGGCGAGCAGTACTTC. The chain combines TRBV5-1 with TRBJ2-7, with D maybe TRBD2 (7 bases). The CDR3 totals 15 residues. Germline V gives CDR1 SGHRS, CDR2 YFSETQ. Trimming took 5 bases from V and 6 from J, leaving 21 bases between them.

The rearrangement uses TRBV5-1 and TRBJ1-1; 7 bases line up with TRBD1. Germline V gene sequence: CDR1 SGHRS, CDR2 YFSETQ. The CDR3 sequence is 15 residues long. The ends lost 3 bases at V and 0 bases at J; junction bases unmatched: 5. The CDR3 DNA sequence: TGCGCCAGCAGCTCCGTGACAGGGATGAACACTGAAGCTTTCTTT. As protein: CASSSVTGMNTEAFF. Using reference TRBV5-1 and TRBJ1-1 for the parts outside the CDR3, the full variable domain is KAGVTQTPRYLIKTRGQQVTLSCSPISGHRSVSWYQQTPGQGLQFLFEYFSETQRNKGNFPGRFSGRQFSNSRSEMNVSTLELGDSALYLCASSSVTGMNTEAFFGQGTRLTVV.

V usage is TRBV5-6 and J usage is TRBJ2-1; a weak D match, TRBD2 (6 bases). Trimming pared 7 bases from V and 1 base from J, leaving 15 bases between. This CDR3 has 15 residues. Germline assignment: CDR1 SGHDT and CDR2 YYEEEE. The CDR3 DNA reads TGTGCCAGCCTAACCCAGGGACTGTCCTACAATGAGCAGTTCTTC. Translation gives CASLTQGLSYNEQFF.

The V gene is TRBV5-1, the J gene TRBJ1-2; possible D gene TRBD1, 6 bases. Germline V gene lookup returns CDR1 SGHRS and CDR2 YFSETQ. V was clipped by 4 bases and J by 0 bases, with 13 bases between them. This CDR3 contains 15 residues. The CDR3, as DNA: TGCGCCAGCAGCCTCGGGACAATGACTAACTATGGCTACACCTTC. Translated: CASSLGTMTNYGYTF.

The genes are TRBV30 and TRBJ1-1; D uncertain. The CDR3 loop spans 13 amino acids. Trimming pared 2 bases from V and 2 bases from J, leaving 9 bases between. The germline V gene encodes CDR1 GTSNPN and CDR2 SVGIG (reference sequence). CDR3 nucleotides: TGTGCCTGGAGTAAGACACCTAACACTGAAGCTTTCTTT. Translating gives CAWSKTPNTEAFF. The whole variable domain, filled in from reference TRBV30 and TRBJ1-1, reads SQTIHQWPATLVQPVGSPLSLECTVEGTSNPNLYWYRQAAGRGLQLLFYSVGIGQISSEVPQNLSASRPQDRQFILSSKKLLLSDSGFYLCAWSKTPNTEAFFGQGTRLTVV.

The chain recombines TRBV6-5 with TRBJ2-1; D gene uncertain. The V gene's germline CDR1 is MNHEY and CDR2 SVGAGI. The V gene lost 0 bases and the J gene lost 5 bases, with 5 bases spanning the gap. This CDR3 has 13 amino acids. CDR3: CASSYSENNEQFF. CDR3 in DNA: TGTGCCAGCAGTTACTCGGAGAACAATGAGCAGTTCTTC.

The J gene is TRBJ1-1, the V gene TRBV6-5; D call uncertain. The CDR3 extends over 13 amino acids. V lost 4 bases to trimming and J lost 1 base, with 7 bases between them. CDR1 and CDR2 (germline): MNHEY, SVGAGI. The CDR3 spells CASSFGRNTEAFF. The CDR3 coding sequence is TGTGCCAGCAGTTTTGGGAGGAACACTGAAGCTTTCTTT.

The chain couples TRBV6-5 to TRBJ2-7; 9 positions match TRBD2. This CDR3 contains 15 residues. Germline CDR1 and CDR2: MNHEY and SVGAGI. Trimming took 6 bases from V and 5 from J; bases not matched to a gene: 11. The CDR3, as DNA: TGTGCCAGCAGAAGTAGCGGGGGAGCTTCCCACGAGCAGTACTTC. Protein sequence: CASRSSGGASHEQYF.

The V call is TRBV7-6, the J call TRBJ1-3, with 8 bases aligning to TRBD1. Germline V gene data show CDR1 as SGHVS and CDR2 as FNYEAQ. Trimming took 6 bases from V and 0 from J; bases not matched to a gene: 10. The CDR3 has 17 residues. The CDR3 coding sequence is TGTGCCAGCAGTGTTAGGACAGGGCCTAGCTCTGGAAACACCATATATTTT. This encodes CASSVRTGPSSGNTIYF.

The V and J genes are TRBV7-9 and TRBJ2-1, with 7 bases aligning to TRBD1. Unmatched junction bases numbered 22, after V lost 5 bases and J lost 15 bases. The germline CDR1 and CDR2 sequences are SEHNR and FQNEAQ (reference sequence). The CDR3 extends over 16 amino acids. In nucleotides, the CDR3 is TGTGCCAGCAGCAGCGCCAGGGGGATACAAGCAATGTGGAGGTTCTTC. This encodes CASSSARGIQAMWRFF.

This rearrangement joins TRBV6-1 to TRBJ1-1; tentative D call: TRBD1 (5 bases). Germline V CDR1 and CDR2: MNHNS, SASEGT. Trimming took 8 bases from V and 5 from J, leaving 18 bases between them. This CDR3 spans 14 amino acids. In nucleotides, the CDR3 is TGTGCCAGCCCCAGAAACGGGGCGGGGACTGAAGCTTTCTTT. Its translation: CASPRNGAGTEAFF.

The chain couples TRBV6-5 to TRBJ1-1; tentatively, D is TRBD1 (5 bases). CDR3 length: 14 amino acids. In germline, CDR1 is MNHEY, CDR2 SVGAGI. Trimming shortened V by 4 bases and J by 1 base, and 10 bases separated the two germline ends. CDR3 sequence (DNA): TGTGCCAGCAGTTTGTCGGGGGGGAACACTGAAGCTTTCTTT. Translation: CASSLSGGNTEAFF.

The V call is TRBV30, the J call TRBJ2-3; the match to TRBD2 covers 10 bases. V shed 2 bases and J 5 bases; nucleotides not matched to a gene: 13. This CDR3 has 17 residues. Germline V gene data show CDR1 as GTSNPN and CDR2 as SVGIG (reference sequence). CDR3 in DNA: TGTGCCTGGAGTACAATCCATACTAGCGGGATCGGAGATACGCAGTATTTT. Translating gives CAWSTIHTSGIGDTQYF.

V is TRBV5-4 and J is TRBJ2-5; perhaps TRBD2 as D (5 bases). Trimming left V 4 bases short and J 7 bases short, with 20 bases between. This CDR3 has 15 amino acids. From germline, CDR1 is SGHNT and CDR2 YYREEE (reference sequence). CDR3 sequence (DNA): TGTGCCAGCAGCCCAAATTCCGCCGGGATAGGGACCCAGTACTTC. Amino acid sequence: CASSPNSAGIGTQYF.

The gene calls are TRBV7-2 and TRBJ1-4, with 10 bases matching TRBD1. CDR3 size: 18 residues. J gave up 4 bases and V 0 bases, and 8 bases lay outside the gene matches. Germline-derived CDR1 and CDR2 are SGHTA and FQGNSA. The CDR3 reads CASSLAMTGTGDNEKLFF. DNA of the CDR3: TGTGCCAGCAGCTTAGCCATGACCGGGACAGGGGATAATGAAAAACTGTTTTTT.

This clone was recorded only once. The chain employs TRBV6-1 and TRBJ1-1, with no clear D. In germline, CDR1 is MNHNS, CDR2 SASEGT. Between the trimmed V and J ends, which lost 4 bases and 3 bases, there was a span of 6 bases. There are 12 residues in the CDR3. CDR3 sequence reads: CASSVSDTEAFF. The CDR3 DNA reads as TGTGCCAGCAGTGTATCAGACACTGAAGCTTTCTTT.

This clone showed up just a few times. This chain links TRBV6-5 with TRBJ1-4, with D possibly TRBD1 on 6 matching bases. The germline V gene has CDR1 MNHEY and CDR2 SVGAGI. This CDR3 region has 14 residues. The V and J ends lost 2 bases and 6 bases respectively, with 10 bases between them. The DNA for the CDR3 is TGTGCCAGCAGTTACACAGGGAAGGATGAAAAACTGTTTTTT. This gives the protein CASSYTGKDEKLFF.

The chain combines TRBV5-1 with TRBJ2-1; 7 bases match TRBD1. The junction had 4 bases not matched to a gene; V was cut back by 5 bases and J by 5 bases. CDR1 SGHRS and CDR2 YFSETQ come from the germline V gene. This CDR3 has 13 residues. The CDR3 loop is CASRRGPDNEQFF. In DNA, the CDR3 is TGCGCCAGCAGAAGGGGGCCCGACAATGAGCAGTTCTTC.

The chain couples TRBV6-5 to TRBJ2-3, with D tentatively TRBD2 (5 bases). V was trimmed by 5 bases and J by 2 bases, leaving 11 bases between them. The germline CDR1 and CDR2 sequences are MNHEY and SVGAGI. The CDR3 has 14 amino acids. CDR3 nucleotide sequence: TGTGCCAGCAGTGACGGGGAACACACAGATACGCAGTATTTT. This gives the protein CASSDGEHTDTQYF.

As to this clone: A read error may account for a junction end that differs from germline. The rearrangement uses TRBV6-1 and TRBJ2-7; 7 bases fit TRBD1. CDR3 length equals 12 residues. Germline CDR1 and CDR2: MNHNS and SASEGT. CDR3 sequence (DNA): TGTGCCAGCACCGACGCCAGAGACAGGGTTTTCTTC. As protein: CASTDARDRVFF.

The CDR3 reads CASSLAEIAGARGELFF. For the CDR3, the DNA is TGTGCCAGCAGCTTAGCGGAGATAGCGGGGGCCAGGGGGGAGCTGTTTTTT. The chain has TRBV7-8 and TRBJ2-2, with 9 bases that match TRBD2. Germline CDR1 and CDR2: SGHVS and FQNEAQ. V shed 0 bases, J shed 8 bases, and the junction held 10 bases outside the gene matches. The CDR3 loop spans 17 amino acids.

CDR3 loop: CSAGLRGGYTF. CDR3 nucleotide sequence: TGCAGCGCTGGTCTGCGGGGCGGCTACACCTTC. V gene TRBV29-1 combines with J gene TRBJ1-2; tentative D call: TRBD1 (5 bases). Trimming removed 7 bases at V and 8 bases at J, with 14 bases between. There are 11 residues in the CDR3. CDR1 and CDR2 (germline): SQVTM, ANQGSEA.

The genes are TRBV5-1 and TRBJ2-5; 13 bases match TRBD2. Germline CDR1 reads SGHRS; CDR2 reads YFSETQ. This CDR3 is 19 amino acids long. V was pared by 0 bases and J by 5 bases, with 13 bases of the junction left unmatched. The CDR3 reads CASSLDTTSGGRGWETQYF. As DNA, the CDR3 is TGCGCCAGCAGCTTGGATACGACTAGCGGGGGGCGGGGATGGGAGACCCAGTACTTC.

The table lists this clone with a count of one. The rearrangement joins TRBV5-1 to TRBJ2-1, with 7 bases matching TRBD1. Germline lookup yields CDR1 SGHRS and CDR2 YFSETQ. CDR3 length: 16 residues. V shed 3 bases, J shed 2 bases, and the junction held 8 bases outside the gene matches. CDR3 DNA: TGCGCCAGCAGCTCTGGCGTAACAGGGGCCTACAATGAGCAGTTCTTC. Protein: CASSSGVTGAYNEQFF.

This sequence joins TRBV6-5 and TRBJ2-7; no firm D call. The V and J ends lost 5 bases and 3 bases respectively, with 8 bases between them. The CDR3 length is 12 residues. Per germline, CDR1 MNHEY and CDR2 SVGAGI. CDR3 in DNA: TGTGCCAGCAGTGATGGCAGCTACGAGCAGTACTTC. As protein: CASSDGSYEQYF.